This T cell receptor beta chain was profiled in a study of a mutant IDH1 vaccine in newly diagnosed glioma. As for the study in general: The first vaccination came 4-6 weeks after radiotherapy alone, or with temozolomide cycles. At week 35 came visit V12, and visit V13 followed at week 47. Findings of the study overall: Top peripheral T cell clonotype shifts appeared unrelated to pseudoprogression.

Specified time point: week 35, safety follow-up. Topical imiquimod was applied with each vaccine dose, which held 300 ug of mutant IDH1 20-mer peptide. Each tumor in the donors was a new WHO grade 3 or 4 astrocytoma, IDH1-mutant and ATRX-lost. Only in-frame clones appear in the TCRdb table, and some are missing; sequencing was by immunoSEQ multiplex PCR. The sample holds tens of thousands of clones; around 78% are singletons and the top ten take 12%. The ends were cut back, 1 base at V and 9 bases at J, with 13 bases in the middle. This CDR3 spans 14 amino acids. The germline CDR1 and CDR2 sequences are LGHNA and YSLEER. A word on this clone: Its target is not known.

The gene calls are TRBV4-3 and TRBJ2-1, with a possible D match to TRBD2 (5 bases). The source was PBMCs, collected from a glioma patient whose treatment included an IDH1 peptide vaccine. This clonotype was obtained from a man aged 35-49 years with glioma. In nucleotides, the CDR3 is TGCGCCAGCAGCCAAGTTCGAAGGGAGATTGAGCAGTTCTTC. Protein: CASSQVRREIEQFF.